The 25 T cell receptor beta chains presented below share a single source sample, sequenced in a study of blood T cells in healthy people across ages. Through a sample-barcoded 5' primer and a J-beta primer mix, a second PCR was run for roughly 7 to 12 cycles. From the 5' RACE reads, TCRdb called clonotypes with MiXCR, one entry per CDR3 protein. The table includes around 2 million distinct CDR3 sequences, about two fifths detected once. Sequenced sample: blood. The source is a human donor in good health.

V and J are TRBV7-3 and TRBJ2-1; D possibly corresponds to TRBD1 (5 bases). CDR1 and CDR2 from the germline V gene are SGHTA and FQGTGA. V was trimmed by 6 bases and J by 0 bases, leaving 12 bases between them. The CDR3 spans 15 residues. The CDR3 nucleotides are TGTGCCAGCAGACCCGACAGCCACTCCTACAATGAGCAGTTCTTC. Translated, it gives CASRPDSHSYNEQFF.

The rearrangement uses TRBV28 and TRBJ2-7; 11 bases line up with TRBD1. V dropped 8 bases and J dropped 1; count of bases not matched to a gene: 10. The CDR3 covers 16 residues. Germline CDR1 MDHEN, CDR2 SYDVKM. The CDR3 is CASLTHRDRGSYEQYF. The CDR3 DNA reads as TGTGCCAGCCTCACGCACCGGGACAGGGGGTCCTACGAGCAGTACTTC. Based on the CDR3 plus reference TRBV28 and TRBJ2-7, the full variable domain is DVKVTQSSRYLVKRTGEKVFLECVQDMDHENMFWYRQDPGLGLRLIYFSYDVKMKEKGDIPEGYSVSREKKERFSLILESASTNQTSMYLCASLTHRDRGSYEQYFGPGTRLTVT.

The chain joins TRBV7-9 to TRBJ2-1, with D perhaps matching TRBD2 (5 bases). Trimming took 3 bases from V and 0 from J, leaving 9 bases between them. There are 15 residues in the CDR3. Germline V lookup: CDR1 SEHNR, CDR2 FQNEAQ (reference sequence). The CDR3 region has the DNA TGTGCCAGCAGCTTTTGGGAGAGCTCCTACAATGAGCAGTTCTTC. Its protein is CASSFWESSYNEQFF. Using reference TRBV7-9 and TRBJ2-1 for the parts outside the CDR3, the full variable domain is DTGVSQNPRHKITKRGQNVTFRCDPISEHNRLYWYRQTLGQGPEFLTYFQNEAQLEKSRLLSDRFSAERPKGSFSTLEIQRTEQGDSAMYLCASSFWESSYNEQFFGPGTRLTVL.

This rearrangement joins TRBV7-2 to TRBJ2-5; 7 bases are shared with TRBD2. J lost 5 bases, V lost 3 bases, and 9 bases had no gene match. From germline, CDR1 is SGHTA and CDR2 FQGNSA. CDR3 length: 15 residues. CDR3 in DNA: TGTGCCAGCAGCTTCAGCGGGGCGCGGCGGGAGACCCAGTACTTC. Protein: CASSFSGARRETQYF. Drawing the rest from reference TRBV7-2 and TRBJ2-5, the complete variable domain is GAGVSQSPSNKVTEKGKDVELRCDPISGHTALYWYRQSLGQGLEFLIYFQGNSAPDKSGLPSDRFSAERTGGSVSTLTIQRTQQEDSAVYLCASSFSGARRETQYFGPGTRLLVL.

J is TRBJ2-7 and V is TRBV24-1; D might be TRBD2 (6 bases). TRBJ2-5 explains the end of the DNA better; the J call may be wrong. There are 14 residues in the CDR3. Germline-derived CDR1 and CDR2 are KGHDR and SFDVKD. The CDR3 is CATRDTGTEETQYF. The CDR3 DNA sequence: TGTGCCACCAGGGATACCGGGACTGAAGAGACCCAGTACTTC.

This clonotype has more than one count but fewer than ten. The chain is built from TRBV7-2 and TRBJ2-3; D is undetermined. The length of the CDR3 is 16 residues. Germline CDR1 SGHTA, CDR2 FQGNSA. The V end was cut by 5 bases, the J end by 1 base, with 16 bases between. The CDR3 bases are TGTGCCAGCAGCATCAACTCGGACCCGGGCACAGATACGCAGTATTTT. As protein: CASSINSDPGTDTQYF.

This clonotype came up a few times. CDR3 region: CASMNNVWRVGEKLFF. The CDR3 nucleotides read TGCGCCAGCATGAATAATGTGTGGAGGGTAGGAGAAAAACTGTTTTTT. The chain uses TRBV4-1 and TRBJ1-4; D gene ambiguous. The CDR3 extends over 16 amino acids. The germline CDR1 and CDR2 sequences are MGHRA and YSYEKL. V dropped 7 bases and J dropped 8 bases, with 23 bases sitting between them.

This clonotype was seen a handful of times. The CDR3 DNA is TGCAGCGTTGAAGGCTCAAGGGGGAGAACGGCTTTCTTT. It translates to CSVEGSRGRTAFF. This chain links TRBV29-1 with TRBJ1-1, with D possibly being TRBD1 (6 bases). The CDR3 has 13 amino acids. The germline gives CDR1 SQVTM, CDR2 ANQGSEA. The V end lost 1 base, the J end lost 11 bases, and 17 bases lay between the germline ends.

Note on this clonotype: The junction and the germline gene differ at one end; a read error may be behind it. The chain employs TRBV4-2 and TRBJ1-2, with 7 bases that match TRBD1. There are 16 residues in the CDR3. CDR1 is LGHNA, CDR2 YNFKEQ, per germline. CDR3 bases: TGTGACAGCAGCCAAGAACAGGGGCCCTTTGGCTATGGCTACACCTTC. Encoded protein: CDSSQEQGPFGYGYTF.

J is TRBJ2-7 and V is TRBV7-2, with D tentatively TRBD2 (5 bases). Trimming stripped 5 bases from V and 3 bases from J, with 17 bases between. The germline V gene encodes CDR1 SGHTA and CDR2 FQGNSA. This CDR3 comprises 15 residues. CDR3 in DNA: TGTGCCAGCAGCCCACTAGATGACGGATACTACGAGCAGTACTTC. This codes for CASSPLDDGYYEQYF.

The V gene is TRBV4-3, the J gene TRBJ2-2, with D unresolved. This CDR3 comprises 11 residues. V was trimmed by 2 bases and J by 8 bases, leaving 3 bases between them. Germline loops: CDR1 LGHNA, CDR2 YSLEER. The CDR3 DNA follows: TGCGCCAGCAGCCAACGAGGGGAGCTGTTTTTT. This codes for CASSQRGELFF.

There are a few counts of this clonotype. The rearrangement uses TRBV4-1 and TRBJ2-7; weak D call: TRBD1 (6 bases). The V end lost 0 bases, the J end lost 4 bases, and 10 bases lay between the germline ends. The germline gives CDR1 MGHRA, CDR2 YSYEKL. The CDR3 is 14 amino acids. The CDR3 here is CASSQDRTGYEQYF. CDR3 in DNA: TGCGCCAGCAGCCAAGACCGTACAGGGTACGAGCAGTACTTC.

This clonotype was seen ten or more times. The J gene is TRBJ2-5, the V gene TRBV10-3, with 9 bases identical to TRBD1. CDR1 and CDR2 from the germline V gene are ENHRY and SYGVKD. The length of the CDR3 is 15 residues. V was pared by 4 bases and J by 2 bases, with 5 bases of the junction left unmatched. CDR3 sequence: CAISGYRGRQETQYF. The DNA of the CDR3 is TGTGCCATCAGTGGGTACAGGGGGCGTCAAGAGACCCAGTACTTC.

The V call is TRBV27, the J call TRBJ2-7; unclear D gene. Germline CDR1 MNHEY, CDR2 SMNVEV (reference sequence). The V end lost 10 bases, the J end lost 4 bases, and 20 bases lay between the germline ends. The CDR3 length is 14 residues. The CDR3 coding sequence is TGTGCCACTAAGGGTAACTTAAGAACTTACGAGCAGTACTTC. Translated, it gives CATKGNLRTYEQYF.

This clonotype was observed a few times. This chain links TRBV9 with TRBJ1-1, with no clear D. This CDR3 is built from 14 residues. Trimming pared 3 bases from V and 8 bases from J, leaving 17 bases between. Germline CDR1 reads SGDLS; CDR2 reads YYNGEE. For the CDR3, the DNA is TGTGCCAGCAGCGCCGAAACGGCTGGACCGGAAGCTTTCTTT. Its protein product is CASSAETAGPEAFF.

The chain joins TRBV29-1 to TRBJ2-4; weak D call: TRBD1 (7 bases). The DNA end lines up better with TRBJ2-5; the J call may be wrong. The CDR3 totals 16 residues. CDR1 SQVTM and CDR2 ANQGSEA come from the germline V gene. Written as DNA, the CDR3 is TGCAGCGATGGGCAGGGGGGTTCGGGATATCAAGAGACCCAGTACTTC. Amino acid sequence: CSDGQGGSGYQETQYF.

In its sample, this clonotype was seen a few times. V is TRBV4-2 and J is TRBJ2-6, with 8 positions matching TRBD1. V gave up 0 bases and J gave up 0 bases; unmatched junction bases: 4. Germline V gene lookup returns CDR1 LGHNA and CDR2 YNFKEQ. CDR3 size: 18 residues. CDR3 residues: CASSQEGTGGSGANVLTF. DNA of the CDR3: TGTGCCAGCAGCCAAGAAGGGACAGGCGGCTCTGGGGCCAACGTCCTGACTTTC.

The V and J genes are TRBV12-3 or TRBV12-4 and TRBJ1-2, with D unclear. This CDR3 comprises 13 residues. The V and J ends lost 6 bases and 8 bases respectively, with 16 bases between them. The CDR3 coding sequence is TGTGCCAGCAGCTTACGCGGGGAGTACGGCTACACCTTC. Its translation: CASSLRGEYGYTF.

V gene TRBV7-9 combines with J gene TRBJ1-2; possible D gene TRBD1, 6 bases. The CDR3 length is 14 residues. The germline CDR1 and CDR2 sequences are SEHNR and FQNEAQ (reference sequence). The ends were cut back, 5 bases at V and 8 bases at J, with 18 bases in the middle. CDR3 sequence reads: CASSPIEGVGGYTF. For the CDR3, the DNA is TGTGCCAGCAGCCCCATCGAGGGGGTGGGAGGCTACACCTTC.

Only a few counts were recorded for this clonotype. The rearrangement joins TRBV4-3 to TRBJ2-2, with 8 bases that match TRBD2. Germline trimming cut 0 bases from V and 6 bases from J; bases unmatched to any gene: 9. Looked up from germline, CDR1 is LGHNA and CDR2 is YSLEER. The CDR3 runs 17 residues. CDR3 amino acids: CASSQDRGGAGSGELFF. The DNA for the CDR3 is TGCGCCAGCAGCCAAGACCGGGGGGGAGCGGGTTCCGGGGAGCTGTTTTTT.

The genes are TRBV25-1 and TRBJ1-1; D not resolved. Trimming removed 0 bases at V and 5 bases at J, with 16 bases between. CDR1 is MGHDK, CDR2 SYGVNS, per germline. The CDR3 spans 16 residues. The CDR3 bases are TGTGCCAGCAGTGAATATTTCGGGGTAGAAGGGACTGAAGCTTTCTTT. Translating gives CASSEYFGVEGTEAFF.

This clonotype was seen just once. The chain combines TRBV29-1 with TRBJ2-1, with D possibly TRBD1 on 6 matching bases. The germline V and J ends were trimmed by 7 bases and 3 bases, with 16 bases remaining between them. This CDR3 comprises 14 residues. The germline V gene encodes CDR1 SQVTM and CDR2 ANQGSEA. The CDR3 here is CSGRTANNYNEQFF. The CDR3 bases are TGCAGCGGAAGGACAGCCAACAACTACAATGAGCAGTTCTTC.

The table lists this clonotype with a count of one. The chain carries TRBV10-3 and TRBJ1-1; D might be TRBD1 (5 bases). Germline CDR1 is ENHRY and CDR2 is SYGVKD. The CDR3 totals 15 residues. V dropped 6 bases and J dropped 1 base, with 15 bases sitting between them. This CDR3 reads CAIRPGDSGNTEAFF. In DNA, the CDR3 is TGTGCCATCAGGCCCGGAGACAGTGGGAACACTGAAGCTTTCTTT.

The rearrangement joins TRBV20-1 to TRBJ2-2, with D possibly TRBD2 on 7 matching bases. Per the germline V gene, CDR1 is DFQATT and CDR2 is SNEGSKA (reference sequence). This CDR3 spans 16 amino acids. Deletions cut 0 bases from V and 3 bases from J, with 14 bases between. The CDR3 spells CSARDERGGDTGELFF. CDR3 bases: TGCAGTGCTAGAGATGAGAGGGGGGGGGACACCGGGGAGCTGTTTTTT.

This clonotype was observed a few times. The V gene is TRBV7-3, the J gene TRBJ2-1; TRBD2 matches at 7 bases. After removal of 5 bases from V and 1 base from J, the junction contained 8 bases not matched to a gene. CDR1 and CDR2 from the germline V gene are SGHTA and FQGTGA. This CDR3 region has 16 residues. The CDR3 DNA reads TGTGCCAGCAGCCCAGCGGGGACGTATTCCTACAATGAGCAGTTCTTC. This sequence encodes CASSPAGTYSYNEQFF.